The source of this TCR beta chain is a study of blood T cell repertoires in COVID-19. On the study more broadly: Sites in the United States, Italy and Spain provided acute and convalescent COVID-19 samples. PBMCs, B-cell-depleted T cells, or T cells were the source of the cDNA or gDNA that made up the material.

Authors' methods: Using reference gene primer amplification, nucleated cell counts were estimated. The data were produced by immunoSEQ multiplex PCR, yet TCRdb's version contains in-frame clones alone and is incomplete. Clone size and the V and J calls come from that table; the DNA yielded D and trimming. The sample includes about 92,000 clones, around 90% of them seen just once. This TCR derives from a human donor with active COVID-19. The donor label of this sample is uncertain. Sample: peripheral blood.

The CDR3 sequence: CASSLRQGGGYTF. The CDR3, as DNA: TGTGCCAGCAGCTTGCGGCAGGGAGGTGGCTACACCTTC. The chain joins TRBV7-6 to TRBJ1-2, with a weak D call TRBD1 (5 bases). The germline V and J ends were trimmed by 3 bases and 7 bases, with 12 bases remaining between them. Germline V lookup: CDR1 SGHVS, CDR2 FNYEAQ. This CDR3 is 13 amino acids long.